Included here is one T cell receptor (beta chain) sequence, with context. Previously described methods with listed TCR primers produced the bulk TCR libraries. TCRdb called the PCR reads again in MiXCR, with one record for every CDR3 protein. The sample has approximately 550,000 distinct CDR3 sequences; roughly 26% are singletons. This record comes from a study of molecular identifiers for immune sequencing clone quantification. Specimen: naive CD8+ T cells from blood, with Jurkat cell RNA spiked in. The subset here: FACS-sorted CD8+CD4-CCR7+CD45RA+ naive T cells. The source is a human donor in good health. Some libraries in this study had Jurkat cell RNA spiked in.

The CDR3 region is CASSYSFTGVPYEQYF. CDR3 nucleotide sequence: TGTGCCAGCAGTTACTCGTTTACAGGGGTTCCCTACGAGCAGTACTTC. The chain couples TRBV6-5 to TRBJ2-7; 7 nucleotides agree with TRBD1. V trimming: 0 bases; J trimming: 2 bases; junction bases outside the gene matches: 7. Germline V gene lookup returns CDR1 MNHEY and CDR2 SVGAGI. This CDR3 comprises 16 residues.